This TCR beta chain was sequenced in a study of blood T cell repertoires in COVID-19. On the study more broadly: The samples span acute and convalescent COVID-19 from the United States, Italy and Spain.

There are a few counts of this clone. The ends were cut back, 8 bases at V and 7 bases at J, with 17 bases in the middle. The CDR3 is made up of 13 amino acids. Looked up from germline, CDR1 is MNHEY and CDR2 is SVGAGI. As originally analysed: Nucleated cell number was recorded as an estimate derived from reference gene primer amplification. Some clones are missing from TCRdb's copy, which holds only in-frame ones; the method was immunoSEQ multiplex PCR. The DNA gave D and trimming, while V, J and clone size come from that table. The sample lists under 200,000 clones; around nine tenths were seen once.

Sequenced input: peripheral blood. This TCR derives from a man between 65 and 80 years old with active or convalescent COVID-19. The chain uses TRBV6-5 and TRBJ2-5; the D gene is possibly TRBD1 (5 bases). The CDR3 DNA reads TGTGCCAGCGGACAAGCGACAACCGGGACCCAGTACTTC. Amino acids: CASGQATTGTQYF.